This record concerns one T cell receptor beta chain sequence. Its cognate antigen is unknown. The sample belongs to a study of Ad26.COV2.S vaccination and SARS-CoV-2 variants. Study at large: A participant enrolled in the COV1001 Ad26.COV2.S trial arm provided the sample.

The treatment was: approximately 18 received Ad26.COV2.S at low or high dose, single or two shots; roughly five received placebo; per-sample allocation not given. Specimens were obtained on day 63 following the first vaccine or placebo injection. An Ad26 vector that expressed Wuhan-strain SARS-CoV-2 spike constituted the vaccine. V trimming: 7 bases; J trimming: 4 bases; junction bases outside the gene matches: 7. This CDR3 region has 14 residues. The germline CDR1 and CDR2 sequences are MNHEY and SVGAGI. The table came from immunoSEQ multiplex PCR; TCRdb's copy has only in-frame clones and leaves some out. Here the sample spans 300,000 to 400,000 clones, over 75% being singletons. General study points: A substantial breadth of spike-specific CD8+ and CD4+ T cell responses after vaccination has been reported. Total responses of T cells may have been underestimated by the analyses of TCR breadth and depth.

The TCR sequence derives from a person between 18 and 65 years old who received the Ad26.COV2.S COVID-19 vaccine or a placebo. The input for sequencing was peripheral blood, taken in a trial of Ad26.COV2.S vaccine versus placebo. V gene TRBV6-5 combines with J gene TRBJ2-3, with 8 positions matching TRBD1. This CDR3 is CASTSGQVADTQYF. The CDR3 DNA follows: TGTGCCAGCACCTCGGGACAGGTAGCAGATACGCAGTATTTT.